This T cell receptor (beta chain) was sequenced for a study of T cell responses to AZD1222 COVID-19 vaccine. Germline V gene data show CDR1 as SGHRS and CDR2 as YFSETQ. Trimming took off 0 bases at V and 6 bases at J, with 13 bases between the two ends. CDR3 length: 14 amino acids. Sequencing used immunoSEQ multiplex PCR; TCRdb keeps in-frame clones, though not all of them. Of roughly 82,000 clones in the sample, around 84% were seen once. This clonotype was obtained from an adult in good health. This rearrangement joins TRBV5-1 to TRBJ2-7, with D possibly TRBD1 on 6 matching bases. The sequences come from peripheral blood, collected on day 0 of AZD1222 vaccination. The CDR3 here is CASSLDRVTTEQYF. The DNA of the CDR3 is TGCGCCAGCAGCTTGGACAGGGTGACCACCGAGCAGTACTTC.